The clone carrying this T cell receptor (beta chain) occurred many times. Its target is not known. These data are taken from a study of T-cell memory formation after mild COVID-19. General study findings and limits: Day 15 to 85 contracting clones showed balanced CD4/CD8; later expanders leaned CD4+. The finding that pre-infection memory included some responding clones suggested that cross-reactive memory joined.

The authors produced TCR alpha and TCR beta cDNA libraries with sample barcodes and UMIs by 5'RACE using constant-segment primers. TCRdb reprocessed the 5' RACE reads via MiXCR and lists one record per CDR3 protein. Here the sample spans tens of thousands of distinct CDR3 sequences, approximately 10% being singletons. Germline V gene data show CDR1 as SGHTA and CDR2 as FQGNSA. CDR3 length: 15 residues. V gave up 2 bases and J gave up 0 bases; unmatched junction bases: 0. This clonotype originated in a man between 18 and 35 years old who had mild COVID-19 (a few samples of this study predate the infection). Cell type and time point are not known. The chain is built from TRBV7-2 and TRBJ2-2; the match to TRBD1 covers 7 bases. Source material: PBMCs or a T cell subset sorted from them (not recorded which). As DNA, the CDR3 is TGTGCCAGCAGCTTACAGGGGGCGAACACCGGGGAGCTGTTTTTT. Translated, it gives CASSLQGANTGELFF.